The 23 T cell receptor beta chains given below trace back to one sample, sequenced in a study of blood T cell repertoires in COVID-19. Measured with immunoSEQ multiplex PCR; TCRdb has only the in-frame clones, and not every one. The data hold around 360,000 clones, with more than 75% observed a single time. The specimen sequenced was peripheral blood. All receptors derive from a woman between 25 and 40 years old with COVID-19, enrolled during active disease.

The rearrangement joins TRBV6-1 to TRBJ2-7; 9 nucleotides line up with TRBD1. CDR1 is MNHNS, CDR2 SASEGT, per germline. The V and J ends lost 3 bases and 12 bases, in that order; junction bases with no gene match: 3. The CDR3 is 11 amino acids. CDR3 in amino acids: CASSDGQGRYF. The DNA for the CDR3 is TGTGCCAGCAGTGACGGACAGGGGAGGTACTTC.

The chain has TRBV28 and TRBJ2-7; D may be TRBD1 (6 bases). Trimming removed 6 bases at V and 4 bases at J, with 13 bases between. The CDR3 covers 13 residues. Germline loops: CDR1 MDHEN, CDR2 SYDVKM. The CDR3 sequence: CASSPTGMYEQYF. In DNA form, the CDR3 reads TGTGCCAGCAGCCCTACAGGGATGTACGAGCAGTACTTC.

The chain recombines TRBV7-3 with TRBJ1-3, with 7 bases aligning to TRBD1. The CDR3 has 15 residues. V dropped 2 bases and J dropped 2; count of bases not matched to a gene: 3. CDR1 is SGHTA, CDR2 FQGTGA, per germline. The CDR3 DNA reads as TGTGCCAGCAGCTTATCAGGGGGGCCTGGAAACACCATATATTTT. Translation: CASSLSGGPGNTIYF. Drawing the rest from reference TRBV7-3 and TRBJ1-3, the complete variable domain is GAGVSQTPSNKVTEKGKYVELRCDPISGHTALYWYRQSLGQGPEFLIYFQGTGAADDSGLPNDRFFAVRPEGSVSTLKIQRTERGDSAVYLCASSLSGGPGNTIYFGEGSWLTVV.

V usage is TRBV4-1 and J usage is TRBJ1-2; a weak D match, TRBD1 (5 bases). V was cut by 3 bases and J by 7 bases, with 12 bases left in between. Looked up from germline, CDR1 is MGHRA and CDR2 is YSYEKL. This CDR3 is 13 amino acids long. The CDR3 here is CASSHDVGAGYTF. Written as DNA, the CDR3 is TGCGCCAGCAGCCATGACGTAGGGGCTGGCTACACCTTC.

The gene calls are TRBV6-6 and TRBJ1-6, with a possible D match to TRBD1 (6 bases). V was cut by 11 bases and J by 7 bases, with 18 bases left in between. Per the germline V gene, CDR1 is MNHNY and CDR2 is SVGAGI (reference sequence). There are 14 residues in the CDR3. In nucleotides, the CDR3 is TGTGCCGCGCAACGCAGGGGTTCCAATTCACCCCTCCACTTT. It specifies CAAQRRGSNSPLHF.

The genes are TRBV19 and TRBJ2-7; possibly TRBD1 for D (6 bases). CDR1 LNHDA and CDR2 SQIVND come from the germline V gene (reference sequence). Trimming shortened V by 10 bases and J by 3 bases, and 10 bases separated the two germline ends. The CDR3 is 11 residues long. CDR3 coding DNA: TGTGCCACGGGCAGGGGCTACGAGCAGTACTTC. This codes for CATGRGYEQYF.

The V call is TRBV5-4, the J call TRBJ2-7, with TRBD2 matching over 9 bases. V gave up 3 bases and J gave up 6 bases; unmatched junction bases: 10. The CDR3 has 15 residues. Germline V gives CDR1 SGHNT, CDR2 YYREEE (reference sequence). The CDR3 loop is CASSYPGTSSGEQYF. The CDR3 DNA reads as TGTGCCAGCAGCTACCCCGGGACTAGCTCTGGCGAGCAGTACTTC. The full variable domain, rest sourced from reference TRBV5-4 and TRBJ2-7, is ETGVTQSPTHLIKTRGQQVTLRCSSQSGHNTVSWYQQALGQGPQFIFQYYREEENGRGNFPPRFSGLQFPNYSSELNVNALELDDSALYLCASSYPGTSSGEQYFGPGTRLTVT.

This clone was seen a few times. The genes are TRBV5-1 and TRBJ2-2; 11 bases agree with TRBD2. Germline loops: CDR1 SGHRS, CDR2 YFSETQ. J lost 0 bases, V lost 0 bases, and 10 bases had no gene match. The CDR3 is 20 residues long. CDR3 nucleotides: TGCGCCAGCAGCTTGGAGGGCTCGACTAGCGGGGCTACGAACACCGGGGAGCTGTTTTTT. Its protein is CASSLEGSTSGATNTGELFF.

The rearrangement links TRBV4-3 to TRBJ1-1; no clear D gene. Trimming took 0 bases from V and 0 from J, leaving 8 bases between them. CDR1 and CDR2 (germline): LGHNA, YSLEER. CDR3 length: 15 residues. As DNA, the CDR3 is TGCGCCAGCAGCCAAGATTCAAATTTGAACACTGAAGCTTTCTTT. Encoded protein: CASSQDSNLNTEAFF.

The chain employs TRBV18 and TRBJ2-7, with TRBD2 matching over 7 bases. Germline V gene lookup returns CDR1 KGHSH and CDR2 LQKENI. The CDR3 runs 15 residues. Losses at the gene ends were 3 bases for V and 3 bases for J; bases not matched to a gene: 8. The CDR3 bases are TGTGCCAGCTCACCGCGGGAGTCGGGTCACTACGAGCAGTACTTC. Residues: CASSPRESGHYEQYF.

The chain is built from TRBV18 and TRBJ1-4; D possibly corresponds to TRBD1 (5 bases). Trimming stripped 4 bases from V and 5 bases from J, with 11 bases between. Germline CDR1 KGHSH, CDR2 LQKENI. The CDR3 contains 14 residues. The CDR3 sequence is CASSRAGRNEKLFF. The CDR3 DNA reads as TGTGCCAGCTCACGGGCAGGGAGGAATGAAAAACTGTTTTTT. Using reference TRBV18 and TRBJ1-4 for the parts outside the CDR3, the full variable domain is NAGVMQNPRHLVRRRGQEARLRCSPMKGHSHVYWYRQLPEEGLKFMVYLQKENIIDESGMPKERFSAEFPKEGPSILRIQQVVRGDSAAYFCASSRAGRNEKLFFGSGTQLSVL.

The chain employs TRBV6-2 or TRBV6-3 and TRBJ2-7, with D unclear. V gave up 5 bases and J gave up 6 bases, with 17 bases separating them. CDR3 length: 14 amino acids. The germline V gene encodes CDR1 MNHEY and CDR2 SVGEGT. CDR3 DNA: TGTGCCAGCAGTGTCCCGCTTAGACGACTCGAGCAGTACTTC. Translating gives CASSVPLRRLEQYF.

The chain employs TRBV6-5 and TRBJ2-7, with D perhaps TRBD1 (5 bases). The CDR3 runs to 15 residues. CDR1 MNHEY and CDR2 SVGAGI come from the germline V gene. Trimming shortened V by 0 bases and J by 3 bases, and 12 bases separated the two germline ends. The CDR3 DNA sequence: TGTGCCAGCAGTTACTCACCAGGGTTAAGCTACGAGCAGTACTTC. Translation gives CASSYSPGLSYEQYF.

The chain has TRBV25-1 and TRBJ2-6, with 7 bases identical to TRBD1. The germline CDR1 and CDR2 sequences are MGHDK and SYGVNS. The CDR3 is made up of 16 amino acids. After removal of 1 base from V and 2 bases from J, the junction contained 2 bases not matched to a gene. The CDR3 region has the DNA TGTGCCAGCAGTGAATCAGACAGGGCTGGGGCCAACGTCCTGACTTTC. Protein product: CASSESDRAGANVLTF.

The CDR3 sequence: CASSLDSAYGYTF. The CDR3 bases are TGTGCCAGCAGTTTAGACAGTGCCTATGGCTACACCTTC. The rearrangement links TRBV6-5 to TRBJ1-2, with D perhaps matching TRBD1 (5 bases). The CDR3 totals 13 residues. Germline loops: CDR1 MNHEY, CDR2 SVGAGI. Trimming removed 4 bases at V and 4 bases at J, with 10 bases between.

The genes are TRBV5-4 and TRBJ2-3; TRBD2 agrees at 13 bases. V was clipped by 5 bases and J by 5 bases; unmatched bases: 14. This CDR3 comprises 18 residues. Germline CDR1 reads SGHNT; CDR2 reads YYREEE (reference sequence). The CDR3 coding sequence is TGTGCCAGCAGTTCCGGGACTAGCGGGATTCTTGCGGGAGATACGCAGTATTTT. Translating it yields CASSSGTSGILAGDTQYF.

The V gene is TRBV9, the J gene TRBJ1-2, with TRBD1 identical over 7 bases. CDR3 length: 15 residues. CDR1 SGDLS and CDR2 YYNGEE come from the germline V gene. V gave up 4 bases and J gave up 6 bases; unmatched junction bases: 12. CDR3 in amino acids: CASSTHRGGLDGYTF. The CDR3 region has the DNA TGTGCCAGCAGCACCCACAGGGGCGGTTTGGATGGCTACACCTTC.

The V call is TRBV9, the J call TRBJ2-3; 7 bases are a match to TRBD2. CDR3 length: 16 amino acids. Unmatched junction bases numbered 13, after V lost 4 bases and J lost 5 bases. Per the germline V gene, CDR1 is SGDLS and CDR2 is YYNGEE. The DNA for the CDR3 is TGTGCCAGCAGCCCCCTTCGAGGGAGGGTGGGAGATACGCAGTATTTT. Translation: CASSPLRGRVGDTQYF.

This clone was picked up one time. The genes are TRBV6-5 and TRBJ2-2; TRBD2 matches 7 bases. Per germline, CDR1 MNHEY and CDR2 SVGAGI. The CDR3 consists of 14 residues. V was pared by 6 bases and J by 3 bases, with 4 bases of the junction left unmatched. This CDR3 reads CASRVLADTGELFF. The CDR3 nucleotides are TGTGCCAGCAGAGTGCTAGCGGACACCGGGGAGCTGTTTTTT.

The table lists this clone with a count of one. The chain joins TRBV3-1 (or the pseudogene TRBV3-2) to TRBJ1-2; the D is unclear. Germline CDR1 LGHDT, CDR2 YNNKEL (reference sequence). V was pared by 2 bases and J by 6 bases, with 13 bases between. The CDR3 runs to 14 residues. CDR3 protein: CASSQSAWSHGYTF. In nucleotides, the CDR3 is TGTGCCAGCAGCCAATCAGCGTGGTCGCATGGCTACACCTTC.

This chain connects TRBV18 to TRBJ2-1, with a weak D call TRBD2 (7 bases). V was cut by 6 bases and J by 5 bases, with 11 bases left in between. The CDR3 is made up of 13 amino acids. Germline V gene lookup returns CDR1 KGHSH and CDR2 LQKENI. The CDR3 DNA follows: TGTGCCAGCTCCGGGGGGCCAAACAATGAGCAGTTCTTC. It translates to CASSGGPNNEQFF.

The chain has TRBV19 and TRBJ2-7, with D uncertain. With 1 base removed from V and 2 bases from J, the gap between germline ends came to 12 bases. Germline assignment: CDR1 LNHDA and CDR2 SQIVND (reference sequence). CDR3 length: 15 amino acids. CDR3 nucleotide sequence: TGTGCCAGTAGTATAGCCCCCCTCCTCGCCTACGAGCAGTACTTC. This codes for CASSIAPLLAYEQYF.

The V gene is TRBV27, the J gene TRBJ2-7, with TRBD1 identical over 9 bases. The CDR3 has 16 amino acids. Per germline, CDR1 MNHEY and CDR2 SMNVEV (reference sequence). Germline trimming cut 4 bases from V and 3 bases from J; bases unmatched to any gene: 10. CDR3 DNA sequence: TGTGCCAGCAGTTCGTCCGGGACAGGGCCGTTCTACGAGCAGTACTTC. Translation: CASSSSGTGPFYEQYF.